The next 13 T cell receptor beta chains were all read from a single sample in a study of blood T cells in healthy people across ages. It was with a sample-barcoded 5' primer and a J-beta primer mix that a second PCR of roughly 6 to 12 cycles was run. Each CDR3 protein gets one entry after TCRdb re-called the 5' RACE reads with MiXCR. The sample lists around 2 million distinct CDR3 sequences, 30% to 40% occurring once. Source material: blood. All receptors derive from a human donor in good health.

The table lists this clonotype with a few counts. The chain is built from TRBV7-2 and TRBJ1-2; no firm D call. Trimming cost V 5 bases and J 2 bases, with 15 bases left between them. Germline values: CDR1 SGHTA, CDR2 FQGNSA. CDR3 size: 15 residues. The CDR3 is CASSLVQLLNYGYTF. The CDR3 bases are TGTGCCAGCAGCCTCGTACAGCTTCTGAACTATGGCTACACCTTC. Drawing the rest from reference TRBV7-2 and TRBJ1-2, the complete variable domain is GAGVSQSPSNKVTEKGKDVELRCDPISGHTALYWYRQSLGQGLEFLIYFQGNSAPDKSGLPSDRFSAERTGGSVSTLTIQRTQQEDSAVYLCASSLVQLLNYGYTFGSGTRLTVV.

This clonotype was seen many times. This chain uses TRBV12-3 or TRBV12-4 with TRBJ2-6; D not resolved. V lost 4 bases to trimming and J lost 0 bases, with 10 bases between them. The CDR3 has 16 residues. CDR3 sequence reads: CASSSINYSGANVLTF. In DNA form, the CDR3 reads TGTGCCAGCAGTTCAATTAACTACTCTGGGGCCAACGTCCTGACTTTC.

V gene TRBV9 combines with J gene TRBJ2-4; 10 nucleotides align to TRBD1. This CDR3 comprises 16 residues. With V trimmed by 0 bases and J by 5 bases, 5 bases remained unmatched. Germline V gene sequence: CDR1 SGDLS, CDR2 YYNGEE. The CDR3: CASSVGMGQGQNIQYF. The CDR3 coding sequence is TGTGCCAGCAGCGTAGGGATGGGACAGGGGCAAAACATTCAGTACTTC.

This clonotype was counted only a few times. J is TRBJ1-1 and V is TRBV7-7, with D possibly being TRBD1 (5 bases). Germline-derived CDR1 and CDR2 are SSHAT and FNYEAQ (reference sequence). V was pared by 5 bases and J by 3 bases, with 10 bases between. The CDR3 extends over 13 amino acids. CDR3 loop: CASSRQRDTEAFF. DNA of the CDR3: TGTGCCAGCAGCCGACAGAGGGACACTGAAGCTTTCTTT.

There are many counts of this clonotype. V usage is TRBV12-3 or TRBV12-4 and J usage is TRBJ2-1; the match to TRBD1 covers 9 bases. This CDR3 is 14 amino acids long. J lost 3 bases, V lost 6 bases, and 3 bases had no gene match. The CDR3 region has the DNA TGTGCCAGCAGCGAGACAGGGGGCTACAATGAGCAGTTCTTC. Translation gives CASSETGGYNEQFF.

The chain joins TRBV2 to TRBJ1-5, with D unresolved. V lost 7 bases and J lost 0, with 13 bases in between. The CDR3 runs 15 residues. Germline values: CDR1 SNHLY, CDR2 FYNNEI. The CDR3 nucleotides are TGTGCCAGCACCCTGACCGAAAATAGCAATCAGCCCCAGCATTTT. It translates to CASTLTENSNQPQHF.

This clonotype was observed a few times. J is TRBJ2-7 and V is TRBV12-3 or TRBV12-4; the D is unclear. This CDR3 has 14 amino acids. The V end was cut by 4 bases, the J end by 4 bases, with 14 bases between. CDR3 protein: CASSYRPGRYEQYF. CDR3 sequence (DNA): TGTGCCAGCAGTTATAGACCGGGCAGGTACGAGCAGTACTTC.

This sequence joins TRBV5-1 and TRBJ2-1, with D possibly called TRBD1 or TRBD2 (5 bases each). Germline CDR1 SGHRS, CDR2 YFSETQ. The CDR3 is made up of 12 amino acids. The germline V and J ends were trimmed by 2 bases and 12 bases, with 12 bases remaining between them. The CDR3 nucleotides read TGCGCCAGCAGCTTCGATGGGGGTTGGCAGTTCTTC. This gives the protein CASSFDGGWQFF.

The table lists this clonotype with a few counts. The chain recombines TRBV7-6 with TRBJ1-1, with D perhaps matching TRBD1 (6 bases). CDR1 and CDR2 from the germline V gene are SGHVS and FNYEAQ. CDR3 length: 14 residues. Trimming removed 5 bases from V and 5 bases from J, with 15 bases in between. CDR3 sequence reads: CASSQSRGGTEAFF. The CDR3 DNA reads TGTGCCAGCAGCCAATCCAGGGGCGGGACTGAAGCTTTCTTT.

In its sample, this clonotype was seen a few times. V gene TRBV18 combines with J gene TRBJ2-3; the D is unclear. The CDR3 sequence is 15 residues long. CDR1 KGHSH and CDR2 LQKENI come from the germline V gene. V lost 0 bases, J lost 0 bases, and 7 bases lay in between. DNA of the CDR3: TGTGCCAGCTCACCACCACGGGCTAGCACAGATACGCAGTATTTT. It specifies CASSPPRASTDTQYF.

For the CDR3, the DNA is TGTGCCAGCAGGACAGAAAGCACAGATACGCAGTATTTT. It codes for CASRTESTDTQYF. The chain is built from TRBV12-3 or TRBV12-4 and TRBJ2-3; perhaps TRBD1 as D (5 bases). CDR3 length equals 13 residues. V was clipped by 6 bases and J by 0 bases, with 7 bases between them.

V and J are TRBV24-1 and TRBJ1-4; D gene unclear. V dropped 3 bases and J dropped 7 bases, with 8 bases sitting between them. The germline CDR1 and CDR2 sequences are KGHDR and SFDVKD. The length of the CDR3 is 13 residues. The CDR3 coding sequence is TGTGCCACCAGTGATATCGACGGTGAAAAACTGTTTTTT. Its translation is CATSDIDGEKLFF.

This clonotype was seen a few times. This rearrangement joins TRBV10-2 to TRBJ2-3; no definite D call. Germline V gene sequence: CDR1 WSHSY, CDR2 SAAADI. V was clipped by 3 bases and J by 5 bases, with 6 bases between them. CDR3 size: 12 residues. The CDR3: CASSDRLDTQYF. CDR3 sequence (DNA): TGCGCCAGCAGTGATAGGTTAGATACGCAGTATTTT.